One sample yielded the 24 T cell receptor beta chains listed below, sequenced in a study of beta chain features in type 1 diabetes. Expressed TCRB transcripts were sequenced after all isolated RNA was converted to cDNA. Clones were sequenced by immunoSEQ multiplex PCR, and TCRdb holds only the in-frame ones, with some missing. The sample includes about 290,000 clones, around 7.8% seen only once; the top ten take approximately 0.93%. The sequenced sample consisted of central memory CD4+ T cells from blood. The receptors were gathered from a woman between 18 and 30 years old in good health.

This clone occurred a few times. V is TRBV19 and J is TRBJ1-5; D might be TRBD1 (6 bases). Germline V gives CDR1 LNHDA, CDR2 SQIVND (reference sequence). This CDR3 has 15 amino acids. V lost 7 bases, J lost 0 bases, and 13 bases lay in between. The CDR3 DNA reads as TGTGCCAGTAATCCTCGGGGACATAGCAATCAGCCCCAGCATTTT. This codes for CASNPRGHSNQPQHF.

This clone was found a few times. The V gene is TRBV4-1, the J gene TRBJ1-4; the match to TRBD1 covers 7 bases. Germline V gene sequence: CDR1 MGHRA, CDR2 YSYEKL. This CDR3 comprises 17 residues. J was trimmed by 4 bases and V by 4 bases; bases with no gene match: 12. Written as DNA, the CDR3 is TGCGCCAGCAGCCGAGTGGAGATGACAGGGAATAATGAAAAACTGTTTTTT. This translates into CASSRVEMTGNNEKLFF.

Notes on this clone: The conserved phenylalanine or tryptophan is not found at the CDR3 terminus, so this likely reflects a read error. The chain uses TRBV4-2 and TRBJ1-6; 8 bases line up with TRBD1. Germline V gene sequence: CDR1 LGHNA, CDR2 YNFKEQ. This CDR3 spans 14 amino acids. V was clipped by 4 bases and J by 6 bases; unmatched bases: 2. CDR3 in DNA: TGTGCCAGCAGCCGAGGACAGGGTAATTCACCCCTCCACCTT. It yields the protein CASSRGQGNSPLHL.

A few counts support this clone. The CDR3 region has the DNA TGTGCCAGCAGCTTAGCAGGCCCGGGACTAGTGCTGGAGACCCAGTACTTC. This gives the protein CASSLAGPGLVLETQYF. The chain couples TRBV7-6 to TRBJ2-5; 8 bases agree with TRBD2. Germline CDR1 reads SGHVS; CDR2 reads FNYEAQ. V was clipped by 0 bases and J by 5 bases; unmatched bases: 11. This CDR3 comprises 17 residues. Supplemented by reference TRBV7-6 and TRBJ2-5, the full variable domain reads GAGVSQSPRYKVTKRGQDVALRCDPISGHVSLYWYRQALGQGPEFLTYFNYEAQQDKSGLPNDRFSAERPEGSISTLTIQRTEQRDSAMYRCASSLAGPGLVLETQYFGPGTRLLVL.

J is TRBJ1-5 and V is TRBV15, with D maybe TRBD1 (6 bases). The germline V and J ends were trimmed by 3 bases and 5 bases, with 8 bases remaining between them. Germline values: CDR1 LNHNV, CDR2 YYDKDF (reference sequence). The CDR3 has 13 residues. CDR3 residues: CATSRDSDQPQHF. In nucleotides, the CDR3 is TGTGCCACCAGCAGGGACAGTGATCAGCCCCAGCATTTT.

The chain joins TRBV7-9 to TRBJ2-3, with TRBD1 as a possible D gene (6 bases). V was cut by 2 bases and J by 3 bases, with 9 bases left in between. The CDR3 extends over 14 amino acids. From germline, CDR1 is SEHNR and CDR2 FQNEAQ (reference sequence). The CDR3 loop is CASSLSQGTDTQYF. DNA of the CDR3: TGTGCCAGCAGCTTAAGCCAGGGGACAGATACGCAGTATTTT.

This clone was seen only a few times. V is TRBV5-1 and J is TRBJ2-5; 8 nucleotides agree with TRBD1. Germline V gene data show CDR1 as SGHRS and CDR2 as YFSETQ. The CDR3 contains 14 residues. The junction had 3 bases not matched to a gene; V was cut back by 0 bases and J by 5 bases. The CDR3 DNA is TGCGCCAGCAGCTTGGGGACAGGGCCGGAGACCCAGTACTTC. Translation gives CASSLGTGPETQYF.

This clone came up a few times. This chain connects TRBV4-3 to TRBJ1-2; the match to TRBD1 covers 9 bases. In germline, CDR1 is LGHNA, CDR2 YSLEER. Trimming took 4 bases from V and 3 from J; bases not matched to a gene: 3. This CDR3 contains 14 residues. For the CDR3, the DNA is TGCGCCAGCAGCCCGGGACAGGGAGACTATGGCTACACCTTC. The encoded protein is CASSPGQGDYGYTF.

This clone has a handful of counts. The chain carries TRBV18 and TRBJ2-1; 7 nucleotides agree with TRBD2. There are 14 residues in the CDR3. Germline assignment: CDR1 KGHSH and CDR2 LQKENI. Trimming cost V 2 bases and J 9 bases; bases outside gene matches: 7. The CDR3 sequence is CASSPEGLGGEQFF. The CDR3 coding sequence is TGTGCCAGCTCACCAGAAGGACTAGGTGGTGAGCAGTTCTTC.

The chain has TRBV18 and TRBJ2-5, with 10 bases matching TRBD1. The CDR3 length is 15 residues. With 6 bases clipped from V and 3 bases from J, the junction kept 7 bases outside the gene matches. Germline values: CDR1 KGHSH, CDR2 LQKENI. CDR3 sequence: CASSLVGTGEETQYF. In DNA, the CDR3 is TGTGCCAGCTCCCTGGTCGGGACAGGGGAAGAGACCCAGTACTTC.

This clone has ten or more counts. V is TRBV30 and J is TRBJ2-1, with 8 bases aligning to TRBD2. The CDR3 covers 16 residues. Germline assignment: CDR1 GTSNPN and CDR2 SVGIG (reference sequence). V lost 2 bases, J lost 0 bases, and 6 bases stayed unmatched. CDR3 DNA sequence: TGTGCCTGGAGTATGGGACTAGTTACCTCCTACAATGAGCAGTTCTTC. It codes for CAWSMGLVTSYNEQFF.

This clone appeared a few times. The chain is built from TRBV19 and TRBJ2-3, with D possibly matching TRBD2 (6 bases). This CDR3 comprises 18 residues. Germline V gene lookup returns CDR1 LNHDA and CDR2 SQIVND (reference sequence). V lost 2 bases and J lost 6, with 24 bases in between. This CDR3 reads CASSIRFPASWEDDTQYF. The CDR3, as DNA: TGTGCCAGTAGTATAAGGTTTCCCGCTAGCTGGGAGGACGATACGCAGTATTTT. Full variable domain (missing parts from reference TRBV19 and TRBJ2-3): DGGITQSPKYLFRKEGQNVTLSCEQNLNHDAMYWYRQDPGQGLRLIYYSQIVNDFQKGDIAEGYSVSREKKESFPLTVTSAQKNPTAFYLCASSIRFPASWEDDTQYFGPGTRLTVL.

This clone has only a few counts. The chain carries TRBV5-1 and TRBJ2-3, with D possibly matching TRBD1 (6 bases). Deletions cut 2 bases from V and 0 bases from J, with 10 bases between. CDR3 length: 15 amino acids. CDR1 and CDR2 from the germline V gene are SGHRS and YFSETQ. The CDR3 DNA follows: TGCGCCAGCAGCTTAAACAGGGCTAGCACAGATACGCAGTATTTT. It specifies CASSLNRASTDTQYF.

This rearrangement joins TRBV9 to TRBJ1-6, with D uncertain. V dropped 0 bases and J dropped 6 bases, with 4 bases sitting between them. There are 13 residues in the CDR3. Germline V lookup: CDR1 SGDLS, CDR2 YYNGEE. The CDR3 DNA reads TGTGCCAGCAGCGTAGCGTTTAATTCACCCCTCCACTTT. Its protein is CASSVAFNSPLHF.

This clone was counted a few times. The sample contains more than one DNA sequence encoding this CDR3. V and J are TRBV7-9 and TRBJ1-1; D not certain. CDR1 SEHNR and CDR2 FQNEAQ come from the germline V gene (reference sequence). V gave up 1 base and J gave up 0 bases, with 6 bases separating them. There are 14 residues in the CDR3. The CDR3 DNA is TGTGCCAGCAGCTTAGGTCAGGTGAACACTGAAGCTTTCTTT. Its translation: CASSLGQVNTEAFF.

This clone was picked up a small number of times. The chain joins TRBV6-6 to TRBJ2-3, with D possibly being TRBD1 (6 bases). Looked up from germline, CDR1 is MNHNY and CDR2 is SVGAGI (reference sequence). The CDR3 is 14 amino acids. The V end was cut by 2 bases, the J end by 6 bases, with 12 bases between. Here the CDR3 DNA reads TGTGCCAGCAGTTACAGCTTAACAGGGGATACGCAGTATTTT. It specifies CASSYSLTGDTQYF.

This clone was counted only a few times. The rearrangement joins TRBV18 to TRBJ1-6; 9 bases are a match to TRBD1. CDR3 size: 15 residues. V shed 3 bases, J shed 8 bases, and the junction held 5 bases outside the gene matches. Per the germline V gene, CDR1 is KGHSH and CDR2 is LQKENI. This CDR3 is CASSPRTGEDSPLHF. CDR3 DNA: TGTGCCAGCTCACCTAGGACAGGGGAAGATTCACCCCTCCACTTT. Based on the CDR3 plus reference TRBV18 and TRBJ1-6, the full variable domain is NAGVMQNPRHLVRRRGQEARLRCSPMKGHSHVYWYRQLPEEGLKFMVYLQKENIIDESGMPKERFSAEFPKEGPSILRIQQVVRGDSAAYFCASSPRTGEDSPLHFGNGTRLTVT.

This clone was detected only a few times. This sequence joins TRBV5-6 and TRBJ1-5, with unresolved D. The CDR3 is 15 amino acids. Between the trimmed V and J ends, which lost 4 bases and 4 bases, there was a span of 15 bases. Germline V gene data show CDR1 as SGHDT and CDR2 as YYEEEE. The CDR3 sequence is CASSLGSLGNQPQHF. The CDR3 region has the DNA TGTGCCAGCAGCCTGGGGTCCTTAGGGAATCAGCCCCAGCATTTT.

This clone appeared a few times. The chain joins TRBV7-8 to TRBJ2-5, with D possibly called TRBD1 or TRBD2 (5 bases each). The V gene's germline CDR1 is SGHVS and CDR2 FQNEAQ. The CDR3 contains 15 residues. Trimming cost V 4 bases and J 5 bases, with 17 bases left between them. The CDR3 nucleotides are TGTGCCAGCAGCTCCGAACTAGGGGTGTGGGAGACCCAGTACTTC. Translating gives CASSSELGVWETQYF.

The CDR3 loop reads CASSLRAGNQPQHF. In DNA, the CDR3 is TGTGCCAGCAGTTTAAGGGCGGGGAATCAGCCCCAGCATTTT. The chain carries TRBV27 and TRBJ1-5, with D hard to call. V lost 2 bases and J lost 4, with 9 bases in between. CDR1 is MNHEY and CDR2 is SMNVEV in the germline V gene (reference sequence). CDR3 length equals 14 residues.

CDR3 amino acids: CASSKKKEDRGLEQYV. CDR3 sequence (DNA): TGTGCCAGCAGCAAAAAAAAGGAGGACAGGGGGCTTGAGCAGTACGTC. The chain employs TRBV21-1 and TRBJ2-7; the DNA was not used to check the table's D call, TRBD1. TRBV21-1 has pseudogene status. The CDR3 runs 16 residues.

This chain joins TRBV21-1 and TRBJ1-5. TRBV21-1 is a pseudogene segment. CDR3 length equals 14 residues. The CDR3 DNA follows: TGTGCCAGCAGCAAGAGGTATAGCAATCAGCCCCAGCATTTT. This codes for CASSKRYSNQPQHF.

The V gene is TRBV28, the J gene TRBJ1-1; unclear D gene. The V and J ends lost 5 bases and 1 base respectively, with 11 bases between them. This CDR3 comprises 14 residues. The germline V gene has CDR1 MDHEN and CDR2 SYDVKM. The CDR3 DNA reads TGTGCCAGCAGTCTACCTCCAGGGAACACTGAAGCTTTCTTT. This encodes CASSLPPGNTEAFF.

The chain recombines TRBV7-2 with TRBJ2-3, with 7 bases aligning to TRBD2. The V gene end was trimmed by 7 bases and the J gene end by 3 bases; junction bases not matched to a gene: 16. This CDR3 contains 17 residues. The germline V gene encodes CDR1 SGHTA and CDR2 FQGNSA. The CDR3 is CASTPGNSPGGTDTQYF. The CDR3 bases are TGTGCCAGCACCCCCGGGAATTCCCCGGGAGGTACAGATACGCAGTATTTT.